Shown below are 22 T cell receptor beta chains from a single sample sequenced in a study of blood T cell repertoires in COVID-19. The table came from immunoSEQ multiplex PCR; TCRdb's copy has only in-frame clones and leaves some out. This table holds approximately 220,000 clones, 87% found once. The sample consisted of PBMCs or T cells enriched from blood (not recorded which). The receptors were sampled from a woman in her 30s with acute COVID-19.

CDR3 residues: CASRPTGGAVGYTF. The DNA of the CDR3 is TGTGCCAGCAGACCGACAGGGGGCGCGGTTGGCTACACCTTC. The rearrangement joins TRBV2 to TRBJ1-2; 10 positions agree with TRBD1. The CDR3 sequence is 14 residues long. Germline V gives CDR1 SNHLY, CDR2 FYNNEI. V lost 6 bases, J lost 7 bases, and 8 bases stayed unmatched.

V gene TRBV15 combines with J gene TRBJ1-5; a possible D gene is TRBD1 (6 bases). Germline CDR1 LNHNV, CDR2 YYDKDF (reference sequence). The CDR3 runs 17 residues. Trimming removed 0 bases at V and 3 bases at J, with 15 bases between. This CDR3 reads CATSRDKFPGANQPQHF. In DNA, the CDR3 is TGTGCCACCAGCAGAGATAAGTTTCCAGGGGCCAATCAGCCCCAGCATTTT.

The chain combines TRBV10-1 with TRBJ1-1, with unresolved D. This CDR3 comprises 12 residues. CDR1 WNHNN and CDR2 SYGVQD come from the germline V gene (reference sequence). The V end was cut by 10 bases, the J end by 4 bases, with 13 bases between. The CDR3 sequence is CATANEGTEAFF. The CDR3 DNA reads TGCGCCACTGCGAATGAGGGCACTGAAGCTTTCTTT.

The rearrangement joins TRBV10-3 to TRBJ1-5; D is uncertain. The CDR3 covers 14 residues. The V end lost 5 bases, the J end lost 3 bases, and 11 bases lay between the germline ends. CDR1 is ENHRY, CDR2 SYGVKD, per germline. CDR3 DNA sequence: TGTGCCATCAGTACTATTCGCTCCAATCAGCCCCAGCATTTT. Translation gives CAISTIRSNQPQHF.

This chain links TRBV6-5 with TRBJ1-6; 9 bases are a match to TRBD1. Germline trimming cut 6 bases from V and 9 bases from J; bases unmatched to any gene: 9. Germline loops: CDR1 MNHEY, CDR2 SVGAGI. The CDR3 totals 15 residues. CDR3 protein: CASRIPGQGTSPLHF. Written as DNA, the CDR3 is TGTGCCAGCAGAATTCCGGGACAGGGAACTTCACCCCTCCACTTT.

The chain combines TRBV2 with TRBJ1-2, with 7 positions matching TRBD1. This CDR3 is 13 amino acids long. V trimming: 3 bases; J trimming: 3 bases; junction bases outside the gene matches: 1. Germline V gene sequence: CDR1 SNHLY, CDR2 FYNNEI. The CDR3 DNA reads TGTGCCAGCAGTGATGGACAGGACTATGGCTACACCTTC. Protein product: CASSDGQDYGYTF.

This clone occurred once. The CDR3 is CASSTHREGYGYTF. The CDR3 DNA reads as TGTGCCAGCAGTACCCACAGGGAGGGCTATGGCTACACCTTC. The chain is built from TRBV27 and TRBJ1-2; possibly TRBD1 for D (6 bases). CDR3 length: 14 amino acids. Trimming removed 5 bases at V and 4 bases at J, with 14 bases between. From germline, CDR1 is MNHEY and CDR2 SMNVEV (reference sequence).

V is TRBV9 and J is TRBJ2-5, with 7 bases that match TRBD2. Germline CDR1 is SGDLS and CDR2 is YYNGEE. The CDR3 loop spans 14 amino acids. Losses at the gene ends were 2 bases for V and 1 base for J; bases not matched to a gene: 2. This chain's CDR3 is CASSVTGGQETQYF. CDR3 DNA: TGTGCCAGCAGCGTGACGGGGGGCCAAGAGACCCAGTACTTC.

The chain is built from TRBV7-9 and TRBJ2-2, with a weak D call TRBD1 (6 bases). The V end lost 5 bases, the J end lost 9 bases, and 13 bases lay between the germline ends. CDR1 SEHNR and CDR2 FQNEAQ come from the germline V gene (reference sequence). CDR3 length equals 13 residues. The CDR3 sequence is CASSDNRARELFF. The CDR3 DNA reads TGTGCCAGCAGCGACAACAGGGCCCGGGAGCTGTTTTTT.

The chain is built from TRBV6-2 or TRBV6-3 and TRBJ1-1, with a tentative D call TRBD1 (5 bases). The CDR3 spans 14 residues. CDR1 MNHEY and CDR2 SVGEGT come from the germline V gene. The germline V and J ends were trimmed by 1 base and 10 bases, with 16 bases remaining between them. The chain's CDR3 is CASSYWDSQAVAFF. CDR3 DNA: TGTGCCAGCAGTTACTGGGACTCCCAGGCGGTAGCTTTCTTT.

The chain has TRBV4-1 and TRBJ1-3; D remains unclear. The germline V and J ends were trimmed by 0 bases and 2 bases, with 17 bases remaining between them. Germline CDR1 and CDR2: MGHRA and YSYEKL. The CDR3 loop spans 18 amino acids. CDR3 loop: CASSQDAAAVRAGNTIYF. DNA for the CDR3: TGCGCCAGCAGCCAAGATGCTGCGGCGGTCAGAGCTGGAAACACCATATATTTT.

The rearrangement links TRBV4-2 to TRBJ2-3; TRBD2 matches at 10 bases. Per the germline V gene, CDR1 is LGHNA and CDR2 is YNFKEQ. V trimming: 3 bases; J trimming: 2 bases; junction bases outside the gene matches: 11. This CDR3 region has 18 residues. This chain's CDR3 is CASSHKKRGGRDTDTQYF. CDR3 DNA sequence: TGTGCCAGCAGCCACAAAAAGCGGGGGGGCCGCGACACAGATACGCAGTATTTT.

DNA for the CDR3: TGTGCCAGCAGCTCCAGGGAAGGTTGGGAGCAGTACTTC. This translates into CASSSREGWEQYF. This chain uses TRBV13 with TRBJ2-7; D possibly corresponds to TRBD1 (5 bases). The ends were cut back, 4 bases at V and 7 bases at J, with 14 bases in the middle. There are 13 residues in the CDR3. Per the germline V gene, CDR1 is PRHDT and CDR2 is FYEKMQ (reference sequence).

The chain is built from TRBV4-1 and TRBJ2-7, with 9 positions matching TRBD1. Germline V lookup: CDR1 MGHRA, CDR2 YSYEKL. The length of the CDR3 is 16 residues. Trimming at V came to 3 bases and at J to 2 bases, leaving 8 bases not matched to a gene. The CDR3 DNA follows: TGCGCCAGCAGCCAGTATCCGGGACAGGGAACCTACGAGCAGTACTTC. Translated, it gives CASSQYPGQGTYEQYF.

For the CDR3, the DNA is TGCGCCAGCAGACCTGACAGGGCGGGAGGCGAGCAGTACTTC. This translates into CASRPDRAGGEQYF. The chain links TRBV5-1 to TRBJ2-7, with a weak D call TRBD2 (8 bases). V was clipped by 5 bases and J by 6 bases, with 18 bases between them. The CDR3 loop spans 14 amino acids. The germline V gene has CDR1 SGHRS and CDR2 YFSETQ.

This clone was detected ten times or more. The V gene is TRBV4-3, the J gene TRBJ1-1; 7 bases are a match to TRBD1. The trim removed 0 bases at V and 1 base at J, leaving 2 bases unmatched. The length of the CDR3 is 15 residues. CDR1 LGHNA and CDR2 YSLEER come from the germline V gene. For the CDR3, the DNA is TGCGCCAGCAGCCAAGACCCAGGGGGGAACACTGAAGCTTTCTTT. Translated: CASSQDPGGNTEAFF.

This chain uses TRBV7-6 with TRBJ1-1; 10 nucleotides line up with TRBD1. The germline V gene encodes CDR1 SGHVS and CDR2 FNYEAQ. The V gene end was trimmed by 5 bases and the J gene end by 1 base; junction bases not matched to a gene: 7. The CDR3 consists of 16 residues. The CDR3 DNA reads as TGTGCCAGCAGCCCCGGGACAGGGGTCCGGAACACTGAAGCTTTCTTT. Its protein product is CASSPGTGVRNTEAFF. The full variable domain, rest sourced from reference TRBV7-6 and TRBJ1-1, is GAGVSQSPRYKVTKRGQDVALRCDPISGHVSLYWYRQALGQGPEFLTYFNYEAQQDKSGLPNDRFSAERPEGSISTLTIQRTEQRDSAMYRCASSPGTGVRNTEAFFGQGTRLTVV.

This rearrangement joins TRBV25-1 to TRBJ2-7, with 9 bases lining up with TRBD1. The J segment lost 3 bases and the V segment lost 3 bases, leaving 3 bases of the junction unmatched. CDR3 size: 14 residues. Looked up from germline, CDR1 is MGHDK and CDR2 is SYGVNS. CDR3 region: CASSDRQGVYEQYF. CDR3 nucleotide sequence: TGTGCCAGCAGTGATCGACAGGGGGTCTACGAGCAGTACTTC.

Of note for this clone: Other DNA sequences in this specimen translate into the identical CDR3. V gene TRBV4-3 combines with J gene TRBJ1-5, with unresolved D. The V and J ends lost 0 bases and 4 bases respectively, with 4 bases between them. Looked up from germline, CDR1 is LGHNA and CDR2 is YSLEER. This CDR3 region has 13 residues. The CDR3 sequence is CASSQDHNQPQHF. For the CDR3, the DNA is TGCGCCAGCAGCCAAGATCATAATCAGCCCCAGCATTTT.

V gene TRBV5-1 combines with J gene TRBJ2-5, with TRBD2 identical over 7 bases. The CDR3 is 15 residues long. With 4 bases clipped from V and 5 bases from J, the junction kept 11 bases outside the gene matches. Germline-derived CDR1 and CDR2 are SGHRS and YFSETQ. CDR3 protein: CASSTQSGEGETQYF. The CDR3 nucleotides read TGCGCCAGCAGCACCCAATCCGGGGAGGGGGAGACCCAGTACTTC. The variable domain in full, completed from reference TRBV5-1 and TRBJ2-5, reads KAGVTQTPRYLIKTRGQQVTLSCSPISGHRSVSWYQQTPGQGLQFLFEYFSETQRNKGNFPGRFSGRQFSNSRSEMNVSTLELGDSALYLCASSTQSGEGETQYFGPGTRLLVL.

The V and J genes are TRBV7-8 and TRBJ2-7; 7 bases are a match to TRBD2. Trimming removed 6 bases from V and 3 bases from J; junction bases left unmatched: 11. The CDR3 is made up of 15 amino acids. Germline CDR1 is SGHVS and CDR2 is FQNEAQ. This CDR3 reads CASRSGEGRSYEQYF. The CDR3 DNA is TGTGCCAGCAGATCCGGGGAGGGAAGGAGCTACGAGCAGTACTTC. Filled out from reference TRBV7-8 and TRBJ2-7, the complete variable domain reads GAGVSQSPRYKVAKRGQDVALRCDPISGHVSLFWYQQALGQGPEFLTYFQNEAQLDKSGLPSDRFFAERPEGSVSTLKIQRTQQEDSAVYLCASRSGEGRSYEQYFGPGTRLTVT.

The chain combines TRBV11-2 with TRBJ2-1; 9 bases align to TRBD2. V was clipped by 5 bases and J by 2 bases; unmatched bases: 7. The CDR3 length is 16 residues. Germline V gene sequence: CDR1 SGHAT, CDR2 FQNNGV. In DNA form, the CDR3 reads TGTGCCAGCAGCCAGAGGAGCGGGGGGCCCTACAATGAGCAGTTCTTC. It yields the protein CASSQRSGGPYNEQFF.